The entry that follows covers one T cell receptor (beta chain) sequence. Its antigen remains unknown. At one end the junction does not follow the germline gene, possibly because of a read error. The entry originates in a study of blood T cells in healthy people across ages. Together with a sample-barcoded 5' primer, a J-beta primer mix was included in a second PCR lasting roughly 7 to 11 cycles. Researchers report that a template-switch adaptor with 12 random nucleotides tagged each cDNA molecule. Each CDR3 protein is one row after TCRdb ran MiXCR on the 5' RACE reads. The data contain 700,000 to 800,000 distinct CDR3 sequences, around 46% of them singletons. Study conclusions and caveats: Per million T cells, TCR beta diversity dropped roughly linearly as age increased. Both higher diversity and more naive CD4+ cells marked long-lived donors when set against aged donors.

Peripheral blood from each donor was collected in a volume of 8 to 10 milliliters. The germline V gene has CDR1 SGHTA and CDR2 FQGNSA. CDR3 size: 16 residues. The sample consisted of blood. This chain connects TRBV7-2 to TRBJ2-7; perhaps TRBD2 as D (5 bases). This sequence originates from a woman aged 60-75 years in good health. The CDR3 coding sequence is TGTGCCAGCAGCTTAGCGTGGAGTGATCCGGGAAACGAGCGGTACTTC. Amino acid sequence: CASSLAWSDPGNERYF.